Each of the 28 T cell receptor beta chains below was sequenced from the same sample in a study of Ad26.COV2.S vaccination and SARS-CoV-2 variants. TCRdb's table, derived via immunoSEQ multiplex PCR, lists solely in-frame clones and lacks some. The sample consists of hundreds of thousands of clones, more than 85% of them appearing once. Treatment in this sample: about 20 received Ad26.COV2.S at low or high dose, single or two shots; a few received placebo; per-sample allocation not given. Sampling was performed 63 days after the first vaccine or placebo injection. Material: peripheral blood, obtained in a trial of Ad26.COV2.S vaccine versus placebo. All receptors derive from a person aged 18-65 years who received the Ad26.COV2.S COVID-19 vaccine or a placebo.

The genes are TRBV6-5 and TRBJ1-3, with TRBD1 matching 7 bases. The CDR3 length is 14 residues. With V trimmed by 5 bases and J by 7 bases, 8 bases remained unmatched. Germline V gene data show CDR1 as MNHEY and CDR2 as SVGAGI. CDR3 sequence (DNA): TGTGCCAGCAGTCGACAGGGCCACGGGAACACCATATATTTT. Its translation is CASSRQGHGNTIYF.

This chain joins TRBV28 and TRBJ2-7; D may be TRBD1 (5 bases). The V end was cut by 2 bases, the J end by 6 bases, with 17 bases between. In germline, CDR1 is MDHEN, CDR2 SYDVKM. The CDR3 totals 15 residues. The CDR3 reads CASSLPRGWIGEQYF. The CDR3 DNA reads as TGTGCCAGCAGTTTACCTAGGGGCTGGATCGGCGAGCAGTACTTC.

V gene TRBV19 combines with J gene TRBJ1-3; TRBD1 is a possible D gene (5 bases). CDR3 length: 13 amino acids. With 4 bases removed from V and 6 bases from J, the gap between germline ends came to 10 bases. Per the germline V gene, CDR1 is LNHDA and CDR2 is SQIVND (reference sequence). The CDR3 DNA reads TGTGCCAGTAGTAGCAGGGAAGTAAACACCATATATTTT. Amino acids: CASSSREVNTIYF.

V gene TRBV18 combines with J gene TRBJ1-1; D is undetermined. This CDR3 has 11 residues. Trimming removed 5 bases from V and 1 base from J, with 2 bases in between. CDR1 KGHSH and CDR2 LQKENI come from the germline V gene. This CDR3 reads CASSKNTEAFF. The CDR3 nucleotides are TGTGCCAGCTCAAAGAACACTGAAGCTTTCTTT.

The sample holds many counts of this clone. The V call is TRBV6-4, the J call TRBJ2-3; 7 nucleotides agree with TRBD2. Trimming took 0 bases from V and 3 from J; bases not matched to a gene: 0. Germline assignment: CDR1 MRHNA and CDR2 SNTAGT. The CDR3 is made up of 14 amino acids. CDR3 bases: TGTGCCAGCAGTGACTCGCGGGAGACAGATACGCAGTATTTT. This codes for CASSDSRETDTQYF.

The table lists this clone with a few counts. The CDR3 region is CASSPQGARINQPQHF. The DNA for the CDR3 is TGTGCCAGCAGCCCACAGGGGGCGCGGATCAATCAGCCCCAGCATTTT. The rearrangement uses TRBV16 and TRBJ1-5, with TRBD1 identical over 9 bases. The CDR3 is 16 amino acids. J gave up 3 bases and V 4 bases, and 7 bases lay outside the gene matches. From germline, CDR1 is KGHSY and CDR2 FQNENV.

The CDR3 sequence is CASSYEQSTDTQYF. The CDR3 bases are TGTGCCAGCAGCTACGAACAGTCTACAGATACGCAGTATTTT. The chain is built from TRBV9 and TRBJ2-3; no clear D. V was pared by 4 bases and J by 3 bases, with 12 bases between. Germline V gene sequence: CDR1 SGDLS, CDR2 YYNGEE. This CDR3 has 14 residues.

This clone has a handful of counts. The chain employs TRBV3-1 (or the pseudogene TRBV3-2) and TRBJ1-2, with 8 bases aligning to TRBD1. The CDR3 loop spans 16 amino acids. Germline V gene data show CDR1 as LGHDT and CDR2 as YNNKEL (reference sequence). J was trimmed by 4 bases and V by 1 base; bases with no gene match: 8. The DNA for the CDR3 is TGTGCCAGCAGCCAAGGGGCAGGGGGCATCGGCTATGGCTACACCTTC. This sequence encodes CASSQGAGGIGYGYTF.

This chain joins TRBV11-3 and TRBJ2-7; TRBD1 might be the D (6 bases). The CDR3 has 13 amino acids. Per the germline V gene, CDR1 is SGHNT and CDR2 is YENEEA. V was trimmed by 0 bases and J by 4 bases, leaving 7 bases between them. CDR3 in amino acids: CASSLDRGYEQYF. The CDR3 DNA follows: TGTGCCAGCAGCTTAGACAGGGGTTACGAGCAGTACTTC.

CDR3: CASRRGQGRDEQFF. DNA of the CDR3: TGTGCCAGCAGGAGGGGACAGGGTCGGGATGAGCAGTTCTTC. This chain links TRBV2 with TRBJ2-1, with 9 bases aligning to TRBD1. V was clipped by 6 bases and J by 8 bases; unmatched bases: 8. The CDR3 totals 14 residues. Germline V CDR1 and CDR2: SNHLY, FYNNEI.

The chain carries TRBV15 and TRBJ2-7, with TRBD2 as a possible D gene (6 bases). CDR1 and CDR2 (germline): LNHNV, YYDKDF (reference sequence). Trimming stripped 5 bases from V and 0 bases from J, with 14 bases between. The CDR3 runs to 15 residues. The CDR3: CATSGGGTVSYEQYF. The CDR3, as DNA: TGTGCCACCAGCGGAGGAGGGACGGTCTCCTACGAGCAGTACTTC.

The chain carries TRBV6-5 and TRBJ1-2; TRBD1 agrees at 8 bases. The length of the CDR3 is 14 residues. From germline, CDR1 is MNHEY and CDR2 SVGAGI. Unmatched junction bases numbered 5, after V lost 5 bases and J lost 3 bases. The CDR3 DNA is TGTGCCAGCAGTATGGACAGGGACGACTATGGCTACACCTTC. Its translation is CASSMDRDDYGYTF.

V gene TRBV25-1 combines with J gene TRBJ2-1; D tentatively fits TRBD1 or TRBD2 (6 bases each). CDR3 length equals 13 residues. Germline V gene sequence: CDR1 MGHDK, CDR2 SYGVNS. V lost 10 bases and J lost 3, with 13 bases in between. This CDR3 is CATAGQIYNEQFF. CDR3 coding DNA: TGTGCCACCGCGGGACAAATCTACAATGAGCAGTTCTTC.

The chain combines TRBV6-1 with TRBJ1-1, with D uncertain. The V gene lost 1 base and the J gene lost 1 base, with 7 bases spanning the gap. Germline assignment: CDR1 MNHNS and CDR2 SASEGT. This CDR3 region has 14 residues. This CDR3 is CASSEGEANTEAFF. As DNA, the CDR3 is TGTGCCAGCAGTGAAGGGGAAGCGAACACTGAAGCTTTCTTT.

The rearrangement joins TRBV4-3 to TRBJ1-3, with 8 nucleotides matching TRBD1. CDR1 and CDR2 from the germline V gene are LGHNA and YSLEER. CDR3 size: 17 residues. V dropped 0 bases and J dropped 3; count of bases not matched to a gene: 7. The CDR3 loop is CASSQDLAGGYGNTIYF. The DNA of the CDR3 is TGCGCCAGCAGCCAAGATCTGGCAGGGGGCTATGGAAACACCATATATTTT.

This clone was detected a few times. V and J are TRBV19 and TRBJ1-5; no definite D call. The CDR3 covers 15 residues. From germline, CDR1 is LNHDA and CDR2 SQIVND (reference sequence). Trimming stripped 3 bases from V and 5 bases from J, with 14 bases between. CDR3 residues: CASSMSREADQPQHF. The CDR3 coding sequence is TGTGCCAGTAGTATGTCTCGGGAGGCAGATCAGCCCCAGCATTTT.

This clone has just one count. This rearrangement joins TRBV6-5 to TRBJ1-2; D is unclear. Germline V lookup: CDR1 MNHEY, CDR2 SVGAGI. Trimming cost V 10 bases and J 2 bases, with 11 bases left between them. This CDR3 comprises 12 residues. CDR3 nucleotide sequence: TGTGCCACCACAGCTGGAAACTATGGCTACACCTTC. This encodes CATTAGNYGYTF.

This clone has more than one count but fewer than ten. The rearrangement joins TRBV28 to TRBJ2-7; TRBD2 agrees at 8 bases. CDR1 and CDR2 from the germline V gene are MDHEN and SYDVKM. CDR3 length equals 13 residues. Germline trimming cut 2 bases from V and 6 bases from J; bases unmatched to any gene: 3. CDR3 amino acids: CASSLSGSFEQYF. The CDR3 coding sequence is TGTGCCAGCAGTTTAAGCGGGAGTTTCGAGCAGTACTTC.

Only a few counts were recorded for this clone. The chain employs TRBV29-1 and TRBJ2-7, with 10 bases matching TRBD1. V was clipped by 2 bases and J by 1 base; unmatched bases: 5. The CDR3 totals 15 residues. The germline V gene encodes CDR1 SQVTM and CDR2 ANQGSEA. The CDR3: CSVELGTGVSYEQYF. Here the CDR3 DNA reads TGCAGCGTTGAACTGGGGACAGGGGTGTCCTACGAGCAGTACTTC.

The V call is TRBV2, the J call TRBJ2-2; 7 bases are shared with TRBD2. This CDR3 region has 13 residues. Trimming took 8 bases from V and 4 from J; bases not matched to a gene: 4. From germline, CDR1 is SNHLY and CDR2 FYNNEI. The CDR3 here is CASGGGFTGELFF. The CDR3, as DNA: TGTGCCAGCGGGGGGGGATTCACCGGGGAGCTGTTTTTT.

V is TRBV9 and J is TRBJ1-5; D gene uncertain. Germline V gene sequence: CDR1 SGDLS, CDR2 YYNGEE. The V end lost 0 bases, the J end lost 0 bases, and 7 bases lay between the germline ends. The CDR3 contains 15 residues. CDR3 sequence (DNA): TGTGCCAGCAGCGTAGGAACAAATAGCAATCAGCCCCAGCATTTT. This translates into CASSVGTNSNQPQHF.

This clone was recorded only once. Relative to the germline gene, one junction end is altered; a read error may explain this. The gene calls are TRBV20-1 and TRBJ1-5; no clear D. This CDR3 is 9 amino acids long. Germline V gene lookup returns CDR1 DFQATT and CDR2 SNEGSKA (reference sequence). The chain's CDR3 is CCGNQPQHF. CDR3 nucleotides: TGTTGCGGGAATCAGCCCCAGCATTTT.

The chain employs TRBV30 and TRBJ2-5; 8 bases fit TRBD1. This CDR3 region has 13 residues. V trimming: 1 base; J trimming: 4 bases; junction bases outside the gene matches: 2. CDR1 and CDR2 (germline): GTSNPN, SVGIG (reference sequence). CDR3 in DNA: TGTGCCTGGAGTGGGACAGGGATAGAGACCCAGTACTTC. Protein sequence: CAWSGTGIETQYF.

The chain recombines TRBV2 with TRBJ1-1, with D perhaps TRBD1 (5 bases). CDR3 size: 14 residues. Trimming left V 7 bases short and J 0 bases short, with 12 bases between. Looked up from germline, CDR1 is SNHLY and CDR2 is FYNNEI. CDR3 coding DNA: TGTGCCAGCATAAGGGAGGGGATGAACACTGAAGCTTTCTTT. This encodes CASIREGMNTEAFF.

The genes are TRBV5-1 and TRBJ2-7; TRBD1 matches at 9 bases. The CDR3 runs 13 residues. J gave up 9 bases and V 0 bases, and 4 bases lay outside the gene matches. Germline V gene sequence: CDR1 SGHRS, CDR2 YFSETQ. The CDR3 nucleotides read TGCGCCAGCAGCTTGGGAGACAGGGGGATGCAGTACTTC. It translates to CASSLGDRGMQYF.

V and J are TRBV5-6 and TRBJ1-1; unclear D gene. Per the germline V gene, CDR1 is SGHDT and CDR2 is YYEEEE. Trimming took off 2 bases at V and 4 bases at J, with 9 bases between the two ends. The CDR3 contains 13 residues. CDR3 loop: CASSFGHSTEAFF. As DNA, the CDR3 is TGTGCCAGCAGCTTTGGGCATAGCACTGAAGCTTTCTTT.

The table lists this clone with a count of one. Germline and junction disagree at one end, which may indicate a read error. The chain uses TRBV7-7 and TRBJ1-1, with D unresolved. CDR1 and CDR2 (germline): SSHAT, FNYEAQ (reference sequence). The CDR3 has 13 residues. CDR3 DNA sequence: TGTGCTAGCAGCCTAACCCTGAACACTGAAGCTTTCTTT. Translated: CASSLTLNTEAFF.

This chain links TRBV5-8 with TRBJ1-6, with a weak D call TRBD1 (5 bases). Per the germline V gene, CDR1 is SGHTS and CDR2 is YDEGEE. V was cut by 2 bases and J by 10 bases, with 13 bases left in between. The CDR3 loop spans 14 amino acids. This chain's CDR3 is CASSLRGIGSPLHF. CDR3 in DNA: TGTGCCAGCAGCTTAAGGGGTATAGGGTCACCCCTCCACTTT. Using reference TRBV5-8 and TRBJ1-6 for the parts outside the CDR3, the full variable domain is EAGVTQSPTHLIKTRGQQATLRCSPISGHTSVYWYQQALGLGLQFLLWYDEGEERNRGNFPPRFSGRQFPNYSSELNVNALELEDSALYLCASSLRGIGSPLHFGNGTRLTVT.